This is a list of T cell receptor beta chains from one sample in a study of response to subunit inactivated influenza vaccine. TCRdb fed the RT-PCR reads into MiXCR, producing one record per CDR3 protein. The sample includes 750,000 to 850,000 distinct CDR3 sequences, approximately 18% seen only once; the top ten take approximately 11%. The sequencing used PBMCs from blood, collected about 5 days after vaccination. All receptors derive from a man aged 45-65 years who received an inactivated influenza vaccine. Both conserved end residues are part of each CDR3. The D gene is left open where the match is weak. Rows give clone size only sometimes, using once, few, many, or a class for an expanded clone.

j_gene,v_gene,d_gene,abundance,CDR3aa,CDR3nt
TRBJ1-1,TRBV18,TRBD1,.,CASSPDRAVEAFF,TGTGCCAGCTCACCGGACAGGGCGGTTGAAGCTTTCTTT
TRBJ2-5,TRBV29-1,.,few,CSVDGTLIIQETQYF,TGCAGCGTTGATGGGACACTGATCATACAAGAGACCCAGTACTTC
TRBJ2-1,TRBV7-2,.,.,CASSPYPRLRSYNEQFF,TGTGCCAGCAGCCCCTACCCTAGGCTACGCTCCTACAATGAGCAGTTCTTC
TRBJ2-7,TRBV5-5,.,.,CASSLSTGLYEQYF,TGTGCCAGCAGCTTGAGTACAGGGTTATACGAGCAGTACTTC
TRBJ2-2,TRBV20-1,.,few,CSARDRGYNTGELFF,TGCAGTGCTAGAGATCGAGGGTACAACACCGGGGAGCTGTTTTTT
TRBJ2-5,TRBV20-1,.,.,CSANNRDGQETQYF,TGCAGTGCTAACAACCGGGACGGTCAAGAGACCCAGTACTTC
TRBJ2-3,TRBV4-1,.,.,CASSQARLTLTDTQYF,TGCGCCAGCAGCCAGGCAAGACTAACCCTCACAGATACGCAGTATTTT
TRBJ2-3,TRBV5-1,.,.,CASSFDGPSTDTQYF,TGCGCCAGCAGCTTTGACGGTCCTAGCACAGATACGCAGTATTTT
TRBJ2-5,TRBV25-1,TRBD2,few,CASSESRGAETQYF,TGTGCCAGCAGTGAATCGCGGGGGGCGGAGACCCAGTACTTC
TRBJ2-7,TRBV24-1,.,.,CATSETTQAGIYEQYF,TGTGCCACCAGTGAAACCACACAAGCCGGGATTTACGAGCAGTACTTC
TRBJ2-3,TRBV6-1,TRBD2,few,CASSEDFGTSGSTDTQYF,TGTGCCAGCAGTGAAGATTTTGGGACTAGCGGTAGCACAGATACGCAGTATTTT
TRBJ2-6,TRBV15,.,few,CATSRSATAASGANVLTF,TGTGCCACCAGCCGATCTGCGACAGCAGCTTCTGGGGCCAACGTCCTGACTTTC
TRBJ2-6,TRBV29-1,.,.,CSVEGPGSGANVLTF,TGCAGCGTTGAGGGCCCAGGATCGGGGGCCAACGTCCTGACTTTC
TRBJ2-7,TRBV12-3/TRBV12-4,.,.,CARSLGGYEQYF,TGTGCCAGAAGCTTGGGGGGCTACGAGCAGTACTTC
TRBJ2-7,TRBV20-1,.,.,CSARAGRVSEQYF,TGCAGTGCTAGAGCTGGCAGGGTGAGCGAGCAGTACTTC
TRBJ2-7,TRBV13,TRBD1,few,CASSLGDRGTEQYF,TGTGCCAGCAGCTTAGGGGACAGGGGAACAGAGCAGTACTTC
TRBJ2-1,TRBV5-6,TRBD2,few,CASSSLRTGLASYNEQFF,TGTGCCAGCAGCTCCCTACGAACCGGACTAGCGTCCTACAATGAGCAGTTCTTC
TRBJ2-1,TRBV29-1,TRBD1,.,CSVEGTGGRDQFF,TGCAGCGTTGAAGGCACAGGGGGTCGAGATCAGTTCTTC
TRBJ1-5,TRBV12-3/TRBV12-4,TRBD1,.,CASSLGDRGNQPQHF,TGTGCCAGCAGTTTAGGGGACAGGGGCAATCAGCCCCAGCATTTT
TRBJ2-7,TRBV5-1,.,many,CASSLWASYEQYF,TGTGCCAGCAGTTTATGGGCCTCCTACGAGCAGTACTTC
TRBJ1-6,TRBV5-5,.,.,CASSLEGRADSPLHF,TGTGCCAGCAGCTTGGAAGGGAGAGCGGATTCACCCCTCCACTTT
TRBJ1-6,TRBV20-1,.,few,CSASFGSSPLHF,TGCAGTGCTAGTTTCGGGAGTTCACCCCTCCACTTT